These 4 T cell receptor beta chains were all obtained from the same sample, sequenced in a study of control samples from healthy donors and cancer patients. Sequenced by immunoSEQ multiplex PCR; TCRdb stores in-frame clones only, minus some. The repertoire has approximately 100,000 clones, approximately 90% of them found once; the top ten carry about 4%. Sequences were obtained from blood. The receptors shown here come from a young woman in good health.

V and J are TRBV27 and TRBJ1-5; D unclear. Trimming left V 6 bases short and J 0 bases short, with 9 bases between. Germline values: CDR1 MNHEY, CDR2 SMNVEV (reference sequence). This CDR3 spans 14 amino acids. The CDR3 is CASSLGYSNQPQHF. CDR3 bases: TGTGCCAGCAGCTTAGGATATAGCAATCAGCCCCAGCATTTT.

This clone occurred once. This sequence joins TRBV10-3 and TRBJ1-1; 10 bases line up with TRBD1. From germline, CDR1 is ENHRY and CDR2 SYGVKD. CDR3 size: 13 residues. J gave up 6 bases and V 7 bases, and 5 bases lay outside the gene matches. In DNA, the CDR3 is TGTGCCATCACCGGAGGACAGGGGGCTGAAGCTTTCTTT. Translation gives CAITGGQGAEAFF.

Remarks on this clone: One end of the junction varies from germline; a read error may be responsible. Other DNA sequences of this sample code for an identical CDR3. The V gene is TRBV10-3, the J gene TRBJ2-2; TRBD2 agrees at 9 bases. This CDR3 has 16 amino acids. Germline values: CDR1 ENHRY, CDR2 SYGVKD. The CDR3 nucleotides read TGCGCCATCTGCGTCTCGCGAGCGGGGGGATCCGGGGAGCTGTTTTTT. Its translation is CAICVSRAGGSGELFF.

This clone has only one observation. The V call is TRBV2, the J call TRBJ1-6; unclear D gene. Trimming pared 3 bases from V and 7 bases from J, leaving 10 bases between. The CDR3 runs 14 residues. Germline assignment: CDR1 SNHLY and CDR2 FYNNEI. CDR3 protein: CASSDNIWNSPLHF. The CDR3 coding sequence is TGTGCCAGCAGTGACAACATCTGGAATTCACCCCTCCACTTT.